The 8 T cell receptor beta chains presented below share a single source sample, sequenced in a study of breast tumors, draining lymph nodes, adjacent tissues. A single record per CDR3 protein comes from TCRdb applying MiXCR to the multiplex PCR reads. The data contain about 52,000 distinct CDR3 sequences, roughly 40% of them seen just once; the ten biggest clones take up roughly a tenth. The sequenced sample consisted of breast tumor tissue. These receptors all come from a female donor with breast cancer. Some clones in this sample may be carry-over from other donors' samples.

This clonotype was found a few times. The CDR3 DNA follows: TGTGCCAGCAGTCACGACCCTAGCGGGAGGGCTCTCGAGCAGTACTTC. Its translation is CASSHDPSGRALEQYF. The rearrangement joins TRBV6-2 or TRBV6-3 to TRBJ2-7, with 12 bases lining up with TRBD2. Germline CDR1 MNHEY, CDR2 SVGEGT. V shed 5 bases, J shed 6 bases, and the junction held 11 bases outside the gene matches. This CDR3 region has 16 residues.

Turning to this clonotype: As the CDR3 is not closed by the conserved phenylalanine or tryptophan, this likely results from a read error. The CDR3 is CASSVAPQAGKETQYL. CDR3 nucleotide sequence: TGTGCCAGCAGCGTAGCCCCCCAGGCAGGGAAAGAGACCCAGTACCTC. This chain connects TRBV9 to TRBJ2-5; possibly TRBD1 for D (5 bases). The CDR3 length is 16 residues. Trimming took 0 bases from V and 3 from J, leaving 15 bases between them. CDR1 is SGDLS and CDR2 is YYNGEE in the germline V gene.

The rearrangement uses TRBV6-6 and TRBJ1-4; no clear D. V gave up 3 bases and J gave up 8 bases, with 16 bases separating them. Per germline, CDR1 MNHNY and CDR2 SVGAGI (reference sequence). The CDR3 contains 15 residues. In DNA, the CDR3 is TGTGCCAGCAGTTATGATCCGGGGATGTTCGAAAAACTGTTTTTT. This encodes CASSYDPGMFEKLFF.

The chain links TRBV9 to TRBJ2-6, with D unclear. CDR1 is SGDLS, CDR2 YYNGEE, per germline. The ends were cut back, 2 bases at V and 4 bases at J, with 13 bases in the middle. This CDR3 is built from 16 residues. DNA of the CDR3: TGTGCCAGCAGCGTCGGCACAAGCTCCGGGGCCAACGTCCTGACTTTC. Translated: CASSVGTSSGANVLTF.

This clonotype has only one observation. With a much larger clone just one base away, this may be a read error. CDR3 in DNA: TGTGCCTGGAGGAATCTGTGGCAGCCCGACACCGGGGAGCTGTTTTTT. It yields the protein CAWRNLWQPDTGELFF. This chain uses TRBV30 with TRBJ2-2; the D is unclear. Between the trimmed V and J ends, which lost 3 bases and 3 bases, there was a span of 17 bases. CDR3 length: 16 amino acids. Germline assignment: CDR1 GTSNPN and CDR2 SVGIG (reference sequence). The full variable domain, in which reference TRBV30 and TRBJ2-2 provide the parts outside the CDR3, is SQTIHQWPATLVQPVGSPLSLECTVEGTSNPNLYWYRQAAGRGLQLLFYSVGIGQISSEVPQNLSASRPQDRQFILSSKKLLLSDSGFYLCAWRNLWQPDTGELFFGEGSRLTVL.

This clonotype showed up many times. The chain is built from TRBV30 and TRBJ1-2, with D possibly being TRBD1 (6 bases). The germline V and J ends were trimmed by 4 bases and 4 bases, with 7 bases remaining between them. Germline loops: CDR1 GTSNPN, CDR2 SVGIG (reference sequence). The CDR3 loop spans 11 amino acids. Here the CDR3 DNA reads TGTGCCTGGATGACAGGCTATGGCTACACCTTC. It specifies CAWMTGYGYTF.

In its sample, this clonotype was seen a few times. A much larger clone differs from this one at a single base, so this may be a read error. No conserved phenylalanine or tryptophan ends this CDR3, so it is likely a read error. J is TRBJ2-5 and V is TRBV5-1; 10 bases line up with TRBD2. J lost 1 base, V lost 3 bases, and 3 bases had no gene match. The CDR3 has 15 residues. The germline CDR1 and CDR2 sequences are SGHRS and YFSETQ. The CDR3 reads CASSSRTSGQETQYL. In DNA form, the CDR3 reads TGCGCCAGCAGCTCCCGGACTAGCGGCCAAGAGACCCAGTACCTC.

V gene TRBV5-6 combines with J gene TRBJ2-3, with D perhaps matching TRBD2 (5 bases). Looked up from germline, CDR1 is SGHDT and CDR2 is YYEEEE. V shed 4 bases and J shed 8 bases, with 14 bases lying between them. The CDR3 has 13 amino acids. Here the CDR3 reads CASSKRRGGTQYF. CDR3 in DNA: TGTGCCAGCAGCAAGCGGAGAGGCGGTACGCAGTATTTT.